Each of the 13 T cell receptor beta chains below was sequenced from the same sample in a study of shared clonotypes between healthy human individuals. The protocol was immunoSEQ multiplex PCR, while the TCRdb copy is restricted to in-frame clones and leaves out a portion. The data show about 1.5 million clones, approximately 98% seen once. Sequencing used naive CD4+ T cells sorted from blood. The subset is: CD45RA+ positively selected. These receptors all come from a man younger than 45 in good health.

The chain couples TRBV14 to TRBJ2-2; D possibly corresponds to TRBD1 (8 bases). Trimming removed 2 bases at V and 7 bases at J, with 23 bases between. This CDR3 is built from 18 residues. The germline V gene encodes CDR1 SGHDN and CDR2 FVKESK. This CDR3 reads CASSQNPAGQGLNGELFF. The CDR3 DNA is TGTGCCAGCAGCCAAAATCCGGCAGGACAGGGACTAAACGGGGAGCTGTTTTTT.

This clone occurred once. The rearrangement joins TRBV19 to TRBJ2-2; D gene ambiguous. The germline V gene encodes CDR1 LNHDA and CDR2 SQIVND (reference sequence). The CDR3 spans 11 residues. The V and J ends lost 5 bases and 12 bases respectively, with 10 bases between them. The CDR3 DNA reads as TGTGCCAGTAGTGGCGGTGGTCAGCTGTTTTTT. Translated, it gives CASSGGGQLFF.

The V call is TRBV5-4, the J call TRBJ2-5, with 12 bases lining up with TRBD1. The CDR3 extends over 14 amino acids. Germline trimming cut 4 bases from V and 5 bases from J; bases unmatched to any gene: 3. Germline lookup yields CDR1 SGHNT and CDR2 YYREEE (reference sequence). The CDR3 coding sequence is TGTGCCAGCAGCGGGACAGGGGGCAAGGAGACCCAGTACTTC. Residues: CASSGTGGKETQYF.

The genes are TRBV7-2 and TRBJ2-1; 12 bases match TRBD2. The length of the CDR3 is 16 residues. Germline trimming cut 4 bases from V and 8 bases from J; bases unmatched to any gene: 9. The germline V gene has CDR1 SGHTA and CDR2 FQGNSA. Written as DNA, the CDR3 is TGTGCCAGCAGCTCCCGACTAGCGGGAGAGATCTATGAGCAGTTCTTC. It encodes CASSSRLAGEIYEQFF. Full variable domain (outside the CDR3, taken from reference TRBV7-2 and TRBJ2-1): GAGVSQSPSNKVTEKGKDVELRCDPISGHTALYWYRQSLGQGLEFLIYFQGNSAPDKSGLPSDRFSAERTGGSVSTLTIQRTQQEDSAVYLCASSSRLAGEIYEQFFGPGTRLTVL.

The rearrangement links TRBV19 to TRBJ2-1; unclear D gene. CDR3 size: 16 residues. Germline V gene lookup returns CDR1 LNHDA and CDR2 SQIVND (reference sequence). V lost 2 bases to trimming and J lost 5 bases, with 16 bases between them. The CDR3 nucleotides are TGTGCCAGTAGTATAACCCCCCGTCCAATCAACAATGAGCAGTTCTTC. This sequence encodes CASSITPRPINNEQFF.

The chain links TRBV2 to TRBJ2-6; tentatively, D is TRBD2 (5 bases). The ends were cut back, 4 bases at V and 0 bases at J, with 7 bases in the middle. The CDR3 runs to 15 residues. Germline-derived CDR1 and CDR2 are SNHLY and FYNNEI. The CDR3 sequence: CASSVEASGANVLTF. CDR3 bases: TGTGCCAGCAGTGTGGAGGCCTCTGGGGCCAACGTCCTGACTTTC.

The rearrangement links TRBV6-5 to TRBJ2-5, with 7 bases lining up with TRBD1. CDR3 size: 13 residues. The trim removed 6 bases at V and 3 bases at J, leaving 4 bases unmatched. Per the germline V gene, CDR1 is MNHEY and CDR2 is SVGAGI. This chain's CDR3 is CASRYGTEETQYF. As DNA, the CDR3 is TGTGCCAGCAGATACGGGACAGAAGAGACCCAGTACTTC.

This chain links TRBV5-1 with TRBJ2-3; TRBD1 matches at 7 bases. Germline lookup yields CDR1 SGHRS and CDR2 YFSETQ. The J segment lost 5 bases and the V segment lost 4 bases, leaving 10 bases of the junction unmatched. The CDR3 totals 15 residues. The CDR3 region is CASSLRQGWIDTQYF. The CDR3 region has the DNA TGCGCCAGCAGCCTACGACAGGGCTGGATAGATACGCAGTATTTT.

This sequence joins TRBV11-2 and TRBJ2-5; D not certain. The CDR3 has 13 residues. Trimming cost V 5 bases and J 5 bases, with 12 bases left between them. Germline-derived CDR1 and CDR2 are SGHAT and FQNNGV. The CDR3 region is CASSRTARETQYF. The CDR3 DNA follows: TGTGCCAGCAGCCGAACGGCGCGGGAGACCCAGTACTTC.

The chain uses TRBV11-2 and TRBJ2-7; TRBD2 matches at 10 bases. V lost 3 bases to trimming and J lost 6 bases; unmatched junction nucleotides: 11. Germline CDR1 is SGHAT and CDR2 is FQNNGV. The length of the CDR3 is 16 residues. This chain's CDR3 is CASSLGLAGVYGEQYF. DNA for the CDR3: TGTGCCAGCAGCTTGGGGCTAGCGGGAGTTTATGGCGAGCAGTACTTC.

This chain links TRBV11-2 with TRBJ2-2; D remains ambiguous. This CDR3 spans 15 amino acids. Germline loops: CDR1 SGHAT, CDR2 FQNNGV. V was cut by 5 bases and J by 2 bases, with 12 bases left in between. The CDR3 loop reads CASSPRTRNTGELFF. The CDR3 DNA sequence: TGTGCCAGCAGCCCCCGGACCCGCAACACCGGGGAGCTGTTTTTT.

This clone was detected a few times. Other nucleotide sequences from this sample produce the same CDR3. The genes are TRBV5-1 and TRBJ2-7; 8 bases map to TRBD1. The CDR3 extends over 14 amino acids. The trim removed 0 bases at V and 4 bases at J, leaving 3 bases unmatched. Germline V gene lookup returns CDR1 SGHRS and CDR2 YFSETQ. CDR3 amino acids: CASSLAGQAYEQYF. The CDR3 nucleotides read TGCGCCAGCAGCTTGGCGGGACAGGCTTACGAGCAGTACTTC.

This chain links TRBV29-1 with TRBJ1-4, with no clear D. There are 14 residues in the CDR3. Per the germline V gene, CDR1 is SQVTM and CDR2 is ANQGSEA. V gave up 1 base and J gave up 8 bases, with 14 bases separating them. CDR3 residues: CSVEVLRVGEKLFF. Written as DNA, the CDR3 is TGCAGCGTTGAAGTCCTTAGGGTGGGAGAAAAACTGTTTTTT.